This T cell receptor beta chain was captured in a study of T cell responses to AZD1222 COVID-19 vaccine. This CDR3 is built from 12 residues. Germline CDR1 is ENHRY and CDR2 is SYGVKD. Trimming removed 2 bases from V and 1 base from J, with 3 bases in between. This table comes from immunoSEQ multiplex PCR, and its TCRdb copy is limited to in-frame clones, with some not included. This table has roughly 97,000 clones, about 88% appearing once. With regard to this clone: Its antigen is undetermined.

Study-wide results and caveats: CD4 TCRs covered the whole spike, strongest at regions 160-218 and 743-854.

The clonotype was recovered from an adult in good health. The genes are TRBV10-3 and TRBJ2-7; D call uncertain. The sample consisted of peripheral blood, taken on day 0 of AZD1222 vaccination. In DNA form, the CDR3 reads TGTGCCATCAGTGAGGTGTCCTACGAGCAGTACTTC. Protein: CAISEVSYEQYF.